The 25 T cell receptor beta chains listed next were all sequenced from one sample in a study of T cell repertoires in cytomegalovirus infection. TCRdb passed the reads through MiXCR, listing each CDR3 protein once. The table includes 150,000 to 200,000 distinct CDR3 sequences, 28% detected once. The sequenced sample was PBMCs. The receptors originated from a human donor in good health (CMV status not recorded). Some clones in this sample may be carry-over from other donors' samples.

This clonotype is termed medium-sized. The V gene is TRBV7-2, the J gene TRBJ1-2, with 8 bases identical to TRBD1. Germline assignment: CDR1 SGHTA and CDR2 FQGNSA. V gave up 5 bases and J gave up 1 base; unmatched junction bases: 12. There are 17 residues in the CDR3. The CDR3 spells CASSEHAQGALNYGYTF. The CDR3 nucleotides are TGTGCCAGCAGCGAGCACGCTCAGGGGGCGCTTAACTATGGCTACACCTTC.

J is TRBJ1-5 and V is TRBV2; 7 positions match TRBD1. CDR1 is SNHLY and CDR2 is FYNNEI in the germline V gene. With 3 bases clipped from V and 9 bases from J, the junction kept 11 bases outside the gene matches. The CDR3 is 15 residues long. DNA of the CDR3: TGTGCCAGCAGTGACCCCTTCAGGGGGTTGGGGCCCCAGCATTTT. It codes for CASSDPFRGLGPQHF.

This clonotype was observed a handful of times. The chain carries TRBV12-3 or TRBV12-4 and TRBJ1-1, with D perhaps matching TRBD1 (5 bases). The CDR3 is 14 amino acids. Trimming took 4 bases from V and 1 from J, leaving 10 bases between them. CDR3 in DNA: TGTGCCAGCAGTTCAATGGGGCAGAACACTGAAGCTTTCTTT. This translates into CASSSMGQNTEAFF.

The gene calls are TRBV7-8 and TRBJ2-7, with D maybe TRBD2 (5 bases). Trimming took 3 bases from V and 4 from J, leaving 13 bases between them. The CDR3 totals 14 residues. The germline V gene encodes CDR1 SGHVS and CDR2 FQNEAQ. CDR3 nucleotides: TGTGCCAGCAGCTTTAGCGACGGTGGGTACGAGCAGTACTTC. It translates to CASSFSDGGYEQYF.

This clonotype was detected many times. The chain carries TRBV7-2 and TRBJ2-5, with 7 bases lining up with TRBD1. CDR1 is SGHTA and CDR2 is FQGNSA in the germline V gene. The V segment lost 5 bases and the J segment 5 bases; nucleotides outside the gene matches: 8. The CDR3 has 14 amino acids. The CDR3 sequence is CASSPDRASETQYF. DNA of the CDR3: TGTGCCAGCAGCCCTGACAGGGCCTCGGAGACCCAGTACTTC.

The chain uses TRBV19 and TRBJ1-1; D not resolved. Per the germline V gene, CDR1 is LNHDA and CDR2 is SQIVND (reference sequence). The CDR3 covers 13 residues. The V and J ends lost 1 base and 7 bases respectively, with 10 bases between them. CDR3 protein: CASSIVGGREAFF. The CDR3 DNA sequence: TGTGCCAGTAGTATAGTTGGTGGCCGTGAAGCTTTCTTT.

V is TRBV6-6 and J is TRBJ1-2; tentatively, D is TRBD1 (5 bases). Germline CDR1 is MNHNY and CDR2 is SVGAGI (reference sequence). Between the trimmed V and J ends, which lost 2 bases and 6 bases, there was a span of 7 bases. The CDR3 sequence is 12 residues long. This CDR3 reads CASSYRGDGYTF. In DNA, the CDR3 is TGTGCCAGCAGTTACAGGGGCGATGGCTACACCTTC.

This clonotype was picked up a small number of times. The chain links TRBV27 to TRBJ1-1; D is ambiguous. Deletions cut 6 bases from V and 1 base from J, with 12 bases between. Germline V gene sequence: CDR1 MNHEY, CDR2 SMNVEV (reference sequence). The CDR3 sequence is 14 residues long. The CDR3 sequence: CASSPVGSNTEAFF. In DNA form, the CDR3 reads TGTGCCAGCAGCCCTGTGGGGTCGAACACTGAAGCTTTCTTT.

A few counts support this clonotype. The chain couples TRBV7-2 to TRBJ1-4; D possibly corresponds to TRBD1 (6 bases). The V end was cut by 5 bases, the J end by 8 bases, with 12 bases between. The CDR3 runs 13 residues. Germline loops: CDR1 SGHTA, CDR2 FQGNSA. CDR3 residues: CASSPTGIEKLFF. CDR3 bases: TGTGCCAGCAGCCCTACAGGGATCGAAAAACTGTTTTTT.

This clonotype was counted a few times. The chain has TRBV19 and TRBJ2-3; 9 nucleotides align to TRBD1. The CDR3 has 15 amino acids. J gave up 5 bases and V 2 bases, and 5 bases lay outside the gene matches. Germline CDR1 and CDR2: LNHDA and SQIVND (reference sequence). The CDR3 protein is CASSILGQGLDTQYF. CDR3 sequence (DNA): TGTGCCAGTAGTATATTGGGACAGGGTTTAGATACGCAGTATTTT.

This CDR3 reads CASSLGSVPWGTQYF. The CDR3 region has the DNA TGTGCCAGCAGCTTAGGCTCAGTCCCCTGGGGGACCCAGTACTTC. The V call is TRBV11-2, the J call TRBJ2-5; D unclear. The CDR3 runs to 15 residues. The germline CDR1 and CDR2 sequences are SGHAT and FQNNGV. Trimming left V 1 base short and J 7 bases short, with 16 bases between.

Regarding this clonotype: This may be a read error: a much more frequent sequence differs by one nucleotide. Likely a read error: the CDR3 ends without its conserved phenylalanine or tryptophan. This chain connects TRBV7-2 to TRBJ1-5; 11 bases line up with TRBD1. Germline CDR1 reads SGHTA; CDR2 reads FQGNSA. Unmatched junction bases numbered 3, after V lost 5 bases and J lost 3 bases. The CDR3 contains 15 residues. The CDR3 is CASSRDRGINQPQHS. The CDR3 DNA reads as TGTGCCAGCAGCAGGGACAGGGGGATCAATCAGCCCCAGCATTCT.

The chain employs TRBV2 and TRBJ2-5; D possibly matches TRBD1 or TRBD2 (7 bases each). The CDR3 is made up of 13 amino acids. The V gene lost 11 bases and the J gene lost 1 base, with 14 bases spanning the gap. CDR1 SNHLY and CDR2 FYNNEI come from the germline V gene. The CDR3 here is CASQGGVQETQYF. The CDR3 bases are TGTGCCTCCCAGGGGGGGGTCCAAGAGACCCAGTACTTC. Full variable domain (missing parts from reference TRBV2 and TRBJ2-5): EPEVTQTPSHQVTQMGQEVILRCVPISNHLYFYWYRQILGQKVEFLVSFYNNEISEKSEIFDDQFSVERPDGSNFTLKIRSTKLEDSAMYFCASQGGVQETQYFGPGTRLLVL.

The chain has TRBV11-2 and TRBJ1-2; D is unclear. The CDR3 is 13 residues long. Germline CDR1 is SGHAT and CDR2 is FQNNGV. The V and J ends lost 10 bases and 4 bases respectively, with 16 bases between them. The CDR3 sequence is CAISSGPSYGYTF. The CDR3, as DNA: TGTGCCATCTCCTCCGGACCGAGCTATGGCTACACCTTC.

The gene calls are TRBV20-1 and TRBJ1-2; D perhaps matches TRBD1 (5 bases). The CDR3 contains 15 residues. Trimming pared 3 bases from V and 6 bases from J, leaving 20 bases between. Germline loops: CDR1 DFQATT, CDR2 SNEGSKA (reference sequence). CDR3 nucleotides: TGCAGTGCTAGTCTTTGGGAGAAGGGGTTGAATGGCTACACCTTC. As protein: CSASLWEKGLNGYTF.

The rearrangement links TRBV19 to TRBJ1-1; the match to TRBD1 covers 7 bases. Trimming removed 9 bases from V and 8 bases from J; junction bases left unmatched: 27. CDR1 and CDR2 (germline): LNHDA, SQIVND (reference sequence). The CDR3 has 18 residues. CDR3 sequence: CASHAWNLGGAGRTEAFF. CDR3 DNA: TGTGCCAGCCACGCCTGGAACTTAGGGGGCGCAGGTCGGACAGAAGCTTTCTTT.

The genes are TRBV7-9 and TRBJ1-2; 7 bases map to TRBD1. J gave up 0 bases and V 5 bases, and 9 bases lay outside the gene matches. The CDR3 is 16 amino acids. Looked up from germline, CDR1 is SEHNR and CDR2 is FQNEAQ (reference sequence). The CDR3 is CASSLGQGGSNYGYTF. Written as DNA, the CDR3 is TGTGCCAGCAGCCTTGGGCAGGGGGGCTCTAACTATGGCTACACCTTC.

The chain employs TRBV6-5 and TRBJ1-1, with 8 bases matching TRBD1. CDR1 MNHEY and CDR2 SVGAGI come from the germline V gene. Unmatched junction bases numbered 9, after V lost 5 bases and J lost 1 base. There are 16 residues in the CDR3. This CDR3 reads CASSRTGRVWNTEAFF. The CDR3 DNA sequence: TGTGCCAGCAGTCGGACAGGGAGGGTCTGGAACACTGAAGCTTTCTTT.

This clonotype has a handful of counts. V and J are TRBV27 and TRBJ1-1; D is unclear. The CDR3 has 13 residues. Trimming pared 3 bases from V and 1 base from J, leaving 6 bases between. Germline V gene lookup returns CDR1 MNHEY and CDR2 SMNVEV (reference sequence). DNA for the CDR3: TGTGCCAGCAGTTTTGTAGGGAACACTGAAGCTTTCTTT. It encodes CASSFVGNTEAFF.

The CDR3 sequence is CASSPRWAGGSSYNEQFF. The CDR3 nucleotides read TGTGCCAGCAGCCCCAGATGGGCGGGGGGGAGCTCCTACAATGAGCAGTTCTTC. V gene TRBV7-9 combines with J gene TRBJ2-1, with 9 nucleotides matching TRBD2. The CDR3 sequence is 18 residues long. Germline-derived CDR1 and CDR2 are SEHNR and FQNEAQ (reference sequence). After removal of 5 bases from V and 0 bases from J, the junction contained 11 bases not matched to a gene.

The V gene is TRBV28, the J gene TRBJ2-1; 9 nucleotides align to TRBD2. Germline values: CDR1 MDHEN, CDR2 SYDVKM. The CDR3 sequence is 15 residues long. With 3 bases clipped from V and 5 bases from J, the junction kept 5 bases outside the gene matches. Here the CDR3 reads CASSLERGVDNEQFF. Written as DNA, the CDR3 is TGTGCCAGCAGTTTGGAGCGGGGGGTCGACAATGAGCAGTTCTTC.

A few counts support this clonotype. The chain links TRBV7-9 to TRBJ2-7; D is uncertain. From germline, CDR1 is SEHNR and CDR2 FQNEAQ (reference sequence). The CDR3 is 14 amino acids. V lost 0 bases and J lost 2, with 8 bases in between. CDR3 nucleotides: TGTGCCAGCAGCTTAGCGCAGGTCACCTACGAGCAGTACTTC. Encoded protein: CASSLAQVTYEQYF.

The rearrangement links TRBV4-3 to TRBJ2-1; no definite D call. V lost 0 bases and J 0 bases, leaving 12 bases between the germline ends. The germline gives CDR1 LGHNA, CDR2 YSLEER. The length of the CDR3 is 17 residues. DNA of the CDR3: TGCGCCAGCAGCCAAGAGGCTAGTTGGAACTCCTACAATGAGCAGTTCTTC. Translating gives CASSQEASWNSYNEQFF.

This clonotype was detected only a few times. DNA for the CDR3: TGTGCCAGCAGCTTGGGAAACCGGGGAGTGTTATCCTACGAGCAGTACTTC. Amino acid sequence: CASSLGNRGVLSYEQYF. The genes are TRBV5-6 and TRBJ2-7, with D possibly matching TRBD2 (5 bases). This CDR3 is built from 17 residues. Germline CDR1 is SGHDT and CDR2 is YYEEEE. Trimming removed 0 bases at V and 1 base at J, with 17 bases between.

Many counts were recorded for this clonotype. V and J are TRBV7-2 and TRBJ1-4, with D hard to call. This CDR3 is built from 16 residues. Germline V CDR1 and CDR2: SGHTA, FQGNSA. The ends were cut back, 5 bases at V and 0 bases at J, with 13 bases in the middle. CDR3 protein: CASSPRPGTTNEKLFF. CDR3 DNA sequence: TGTGCCAGCAGCCCCCGCCCAGGAACAACTAATGAAAAACTGTTTTTT.